These 16 T cell receptor beta chains were sequenced from one sample in a study of CD4 T cells in relation to SARS-CoV-2 and coronaviruses. Sequencing used immunoSEQ multiplex PCR; TCRdb keeps in-frame clones, though not all of them. The sample lists more than 20,000 clones; about three fifths were seen once. Before the COVID-19 pandemic, during about 2010-2019, CD4+ T cells were taken from unexposed donors. CD4+ T cells were isolated from the cells after around 10 days of culture. Antigen specificity for these receptors is unknown. Source material: CD4+ T cells from PBMCs, cultured in vitro. All receptors derive from a human donor in good health.

The chain recombines TRBV12-3 or TRBV12-4 with TRBJ2-2, with D unclear. This CDR3 region has 10 residues. Trimming took 6 bases from V and 13 from J, leaving 9 bases between them. CDR3 protein: CASRPRVLFF. In DNA form, the CDR3 reads TGTGCCAGCAGACCCCGGGTGCTGTTTTTT.

The V gene is TRBV18, the J gene TRBJ1-1; the D gene is possibly TRBD1 (5 bases). The V end lost 6 bases, the J end lost 4 bases, and 15 bases lay between the germline ends. This CDR3 has 14 residues. Germline values: CDR1 KGHSH, CDR2 LQKENI. CDR3 bases: TGTGCCAGCTCCCTCAGGGAAGGTGGCACTGAAGCTTTCTTT. It specifies CASSLREGGTEAFF.

This clone was seen only a few times. The CDR3 DNA follows: TGTGCCAGCTCACCAAGGGACACCTGGTCTGAGCAGTTCTTC. It encodes CASSPRDTWSEQFF. The chain has TRBV18 and TRBJ2-1; TRBD1 is a possible D gene (6 bases). The CDR3 has 14 residues. The germline gives CDR1 KGHSH, CDR2 LQKENI. V gave up 2 bases and J gave up 9 bases, with 14 bases separating them.

The DNA for the CDR3 is TGTGCCAGCAGCCTGCCCGGAAGGGACACTGAAGCTTTCTTT. This translates into CASSLPGRDTEAFF. The chain combines TRBV3-1 (or the pseudogene TRBV3-2) with TRBJ1-1; D is unclear. V was trimmed by 4 bases and J by 3 bases, leaving 12 bases between them. The CDR3 totals 14 residues. CDR1 and CDR2 (germline): LGHDT, YNNKEL (reference sequence).

V is TRBV19 and J is TRBJ1-3; the match to TRBD1 covers 7 bases. V dropped 4 bases and J dropped 0; count of bases not matched to a gene: 6. The CDR3 runs 16 residues. The germline CDR1 and CDR2 sequences are LNHDA and SQIVND (reference sequence). The CDR3 DNA reads TGTGCCAGTAGTAGTCAACAGGGGTTCTCTGGAAACACCATATATTTT. It yields the protein CASSSQQGFSGNTIYF.

This chain connects TRBV6-6 to TRBJ1-6; no firm D call. CDR1 is MNHNY and CDR2 is SVGAGI in the germline V gene (reference sequence). This CDR3 has 12 residues. V lost 6 bases to trimming and J lost 7 bases, with 7 bases between them. In nucleotides, the CDR3 is TGTGCCAGCAGAACACAGAATTCACCCCTCCACTTT. This gives the protein CASRTQNSPLHF.

The rearrangement joins TRBV19 to TRBJ2-7, with 9 bases that match TRBD2. The CDR3 has 14 residues. The trim removed 0 bases at V and 7 bases at J, leaving 4 bases unmatched. Germline V gene sequence: CDR1 LNHDA, CDR2 SQIVND (reference sequence). The CDR3 DNA reads TGTGCCAGTAGTATAGATGGGACTAGCAGTGAGCAGTACTTC. Translated: CASSIDGTSSEQYF.

This chain links TRBV9 with TRBJ2-6, with 7 bases identical to TRBD1. The CDR3 has 18 amino acids. The junction had 10 bases not matched to a gene; V was cut back by 3 bases and J by 1 base. Germline CDR1 and CDR2: SGDLS and YYNGEE. In DNA, the CDR3 is TGTGCCAGCAGCGATGGGACAGATATGCAGTCTGGGGCCAACGTCCTGACTTTC. This sequence encodes CASSDGTDMQSGANVLTF.

This clone came up once. V usage is TRBV19 and J usage is TRBJ2-1, with 15 bases aligning to TRBD2. V dropped 4 bases and J dropped 2; count of bases not matched to a gene: 12. Germline values: CDR1 LNHDA, CDR2 SQIVND (reference sequence). This CDR3 is built from 20 residues. In DNA, the CDR3 is TGTGCCAGTAGTAAACCGGGACTAGCGGGGGGCATAGGCACCTACAATGAGCAGTTCTTC. This encodes CASSKPGLAGGIGTYNEQFF.

The chain carries TRBV28 and TRBJ2-3; 7 nucleotides agree with TRBD1. V lost 3 bases to trimming and J lost 0 bases; unmatched junction nucleotides: 0. The CDR3 length is 14 residues. CDR1 and CDR2 from the germline V gene are MDHEN and SYDVKM. As DNA, the CDR3 is TGTGCCAGCAGTTTGGGACAGAGCACAGATACGCAGTATTTT. It codes for CASSLGQSTDTQYF.

This chain joins TRBV11-2 and TRBJ1-1, with 12 bases lining up with TRBD1. V was clipped by 3 bases and J by 3 bases; unmatched bases: 8. This CDR3 is built from 17 residues. Germline V gives CDR1 SGHAT, CDR2 FQNNGV. CDR3 sequence reads: CASSFGTGGASDTEAFF. The CDR3 DNA follows: TGTGCCAGCAGCTTCGGGACAGGGGGCGCGTCGGACACTGAAGCTTTCTTT.

This clone turned up a few times. J is TRBJ1-6 and V is TRBV27, with D unresolved. The CDR3 sequence is 13 residues long. Per the germline V gene, CDR1 is MNHEY and CDR2 is SMNVEV (reference sequence). With 0 bases removed from V and 7 bases from J, the gap between germline ends came to 4 bases. The CDR3: CASSLSWNSPLHF. The CDR3 DNA reads as TGTGCCAGCAGTTTATCGTGGAATTCACCCCTCCACTTT.

The chain combines TRBV3-1 (or the pseudogene TRBV3-2) with TRBJ2-1; 11 bases align to TRBD1. The V and J ends lost 2 bases and 4 bases, in that order; junction bases with no gene match: 4. The germline V gene has CDR1 LGHDT and CDR2 YNNKEL (reference sequence). The CDR3 totals 16 residues. CDR3 in DNA: TGTGCCAGCAGCCAATCGGACAGGGGGCAGTACAATGAGCAGTTCTTC. This sequence encodes CASSQSDRGQYNEQFF.

The J gene is TRBJ2-3, the V gene TRBV9; TRBD1 or TRBD2 may be the D gene (6 bases each). CDR1 is SGDLS, CDR2 YYNGEE, per germline. V lost 2 bases and J lost 4, with 17 bases in between. The CDR3 extends over 16 amino acids. The CDR3 DNA reads TGTGCCAGCAGCGTGGGGGCTAGCGAGGTTTCAGATACGCAGTATTTT. It codes for CASSVGASEVSDTQYF.

The chain carries TRBV5-5 and TRBJ2-3, with D possibly being TRBD2 (5 bases). Trimming cost V 0 bases and J 11 bases, with 19 bases left between them. In germline, CDR1 is SGHKS, CDR2 YYEKEE (reference sequence). The CDR3 is 15 amino acids. In nucleotides, the CDR3 is TGTGCCAGCAGCTTGGATTGGCAGACCCCAGGAGGGCAGTATTTT. As protein: CASSLDWQTPGGQYF.

The chain employs TRBV4-3 and TRBJ1-4; no firm D call. Per germline, CDR1 LGHNA and CDR2 YSLEER. Trimming left V 0 bases short and J 8 bases short, with 10 bases between. The CDR3 length is 14 residues. CDR3 loop: CASSQDYQREKLFF. In DNA form, the CDR3 reads TGCGCCAGCAGCCAAGACTACCAGCGGGAAAAACTGTTTTTT.